This T cell receptor beta chain is from a study of cytomegalovirus exposure and HLA in healthy donors. General observations from the study: Highly shared sequence variants in one cluster were likely a sequencing artifact. According to reports, the classifier identified cytomegalovirus status with high specificity and sensitivity.

The CDR3 has 15 amino acids. Unmatched junction bases numbered 4, after V lost 0 bases and J lost 3 bases. CDR1 and CDR2 (germline): MGHRA, YSYEKL. PCR primers comprised 60 Vbeta and 13 Jbeta primers. Using immunoSEQ multiplex PCR, the repertoire was profiled, and TCRdb retains in-frame clones only, with some absent. The repertoire holds about 70,000 clones, around two thirds seen once, with about an eighth in the top ten. Whereas donors were nominally healthy upon sampling, unrecorded immune exposures were probable. In the case of this clone: The antigen is not known.

The source material was PBMCs. This sequence joins TRBV4-1 and TRBJ2-5, with 7 bases that match TRBD2. The receptor was derived from a human donor in good health. The CDR3 nucleotides are TGCGCCAGCAGCCAAGACGGGAGCGGGGAAGAGACCCAGTACTTC. Translating it yields CASSQDGSGEETQYF.